The T cell receptor (beta chain) described here comes from a study of T cells in narcolepsy. The CDR3 totals 15 residues. CDR1 SGHAT and CDR2 FQDESV come from the germline V gene (reference sequence). Trimming removed 5 bases from V and 5 bases from J; junction bases left unmatched: 7. Profiling relied on immunoSEQ multiplex PCR, and the TCRdb table lists in-frame clones only, not all of them. The table includes tens of thousands of clones, roughly 87% detected once. The V and J genes are TRBV11-1 and TRBJ1-4, with 8 bases aligning to TRBD1. Sequenced material: memory (CD45RA-) CD4+ T cells from blood. The sequence came from a human donor in good health. The CDR3 region is CASSLTGGRNEKLFF. For the CDR3, the DNA is TGTGCCAGCAGCCTCACAGGGGGTAGGAATGAAAAACTGTTTTTT.